The sequence of this T cell receptor beta chain was determined in a study of blood T cell repertoires in COVID-19. Study in general: T cells, B-cell-depleted T cells, or PBMCs supplied cDNA or gDNA.

In the source study's methods: Reference gene primer amplification gave estimated nucleated cell counts. TCRdb's copy holds only in-frame clones and misses some; the assay was immunoSEQ multiplex PCR. V and J calls plus clone size are reproduced from that table; the DNA served to infer D and trimming. The sample includes hundreds of thousands of clones, 80% to 90% seen only once; the top ten take more than 0.8%. Enrolled through a virtual design, the participants were between 18 and 89 years of age and came from roughly 22 US areas. V was cut by 1 base and J by 2 bases, with 8 bases left in between. CDR3 length: 15 residues. In germline, CDR1 is SGHVS, CDR2 FQNEAQ. In its sample, this clone was seen a few times.

The receptor comes from a man aged 18 to 29 who had recovered from COVID-19. The chain carries TRBV7-8 and TRBJ2-2; no reliable D call. The material sequenced was PBMCs or T cells enriched from blood (not recorded which). CDR3 protein: CASSLGVSNTGELFF. CDR3 nucleotide sequence: TGTGCCAGCAGCTTAGGCGTGTCTAACACCGGGGAGCTGTTTTTT.